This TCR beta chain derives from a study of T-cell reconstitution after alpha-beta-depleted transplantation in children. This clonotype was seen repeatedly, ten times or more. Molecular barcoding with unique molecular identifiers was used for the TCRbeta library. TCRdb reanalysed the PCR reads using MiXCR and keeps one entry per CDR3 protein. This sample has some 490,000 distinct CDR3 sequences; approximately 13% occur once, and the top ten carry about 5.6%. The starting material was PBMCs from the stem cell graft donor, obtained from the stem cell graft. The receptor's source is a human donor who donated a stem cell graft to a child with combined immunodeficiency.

For the CDR3, the DNA is TGTGCCAGCAGCTTAGTAGGTAGCGAGAGCTCCTACAATGAGCAGTTCTTC. Protein product: CASSLVGSESSYNEQFF. The chain has TRBV7-2 and TRBJ2-1; D is possibly TRBD2 (5 bases). Germline values: CDR1 SGHTA, CDR2 FQGNSA. Trimming removed 1 base from V and 0 bases from J, with 13 bases in between. The CDR3 loop spans 17 amino acids.